A selection of T cell receptor beta chains follows, all from one sample in a study of T cell responses to AZD1222 COVID-19 vaccine. Libraries were prepared by immunoSEQ multiplex PCR; TCRdb keeps only in-frame clonotypes and omits some of them. The sample table sets out 150,000 or so clones. What was sequenced was peripheral blood. These receptors came from an adult in good health. Each CDR3 is given with its conserved first and last residue. Each record gives: CDR3 protein, CDR3 DNA, D gene, J gene, V gene. D genes are given only for firm matches.

CDR3aa: CASSSTGVWNTEAFF
CDR3nt: TGTGCCAGCAGCTCGACAGGGGTTTGGAACACTGAAGCTTTCTTT
d_gene: TRBD1
j_gene: TRBJ1-1
v_gene: TRBV11-2

CDR3aa: CASSELGLGGDTQYF
CDR3nt: TGCGCCAGCAGTGAGCTCGGACTAGGGGGAGATACGCAGTATTTT
d_gene: NA
j_gene: TRBJ2-3
v_gene: TRBV10-2

CDR3aa: CAWSVGREPQHF
CDR3nt: TGTGCCTGGAGTGTCGGGCGGGAACCCCAGCATTTT
d_gene: NA
j_gene: TRBJ1-5
v_gene: TRBV30

CDR3aa: CASSSQGSYGYTF
CDR3nt: TGTGCCAGCAGCTCTCAGGGAAGCTATGGCTACACCTTC
d_gene: NA
j_gene: TRBJ1-2
v_gene: TRBV11-2

CDR3aa: CASSLAPPAGTGVENIQYF
CDR3nt: TGTGCCAGCAGCTTAGCCCCCCCCGCCGGGACAGGGGTGGAAAACATTCAGTACTTC
d_gene: TRBD1
j_gene: TRBJ2-4
v_gene: TRBV7-2

CDR3aa: CAWRLGLTSYNEQFF
CDR3nt: TGTGCCTGGAGATTAGGACTAACCTCCTACAATGAGCAGTTCTTC
d_gene: NA
j_gene: TRBJ2-1
v_gene: TRBV30

CDR3aa: CASSPGAGGWNYGYTF
CDR3nt: TGTGCCAGTAGTCCCGGAGCGGGGGGCTGGAACTATGGCTACACCTTC
d_gene: NA
j_gene: TRBJ1-2
v_gene: TRBV19

CDR3aa: CATSVDRASYGYTF
CDR3nt: TGTGCCACCAGCGTGGACAGGGCTAGCTATGGCTACACCTTC
d_gene: TRBD1
j_gene: TRBJ1-2
v_gene: TRBV15

CDR3aa: CASSTDGQGEEKLFF
CDR3nt: TGCGCCAGCAGCACAGATGGACAGGGGGAGGAAAAACTGTTTTTT
d_gene: TRBD1
j_gene: TRBJ1-4
v_gene: TRBV5-1

CDR3aa: CASSLTGPLTVGTF
CDR3nt: TGCGCCAGCAGCCTTACAGGGCCCCTAACCGTCGGCACCTTC
d_gene: NA
j_gene: TRBJ1-2
v_gene: TRBV4-1

CDR3aa: CASRDRGLGIGYGYTF
CDR3nt: TGTGCCAGCAGGGACAGGGGGCTCGGTATCGGGTATGGCTACACCTTC
d_gene: TRBD1
j_gene: TRBJ1-2
v_gene: TRBV5-8

CDR3aa: CASSAILGGNQPQHF
CDR3nt: TGTGCCAGCAGCGCCATCCTTGGGGGCAATCAGCCCCAGCATTTT
d_gene: NA
j_gene: TRBJ1-5
v_gene: TRBV7-2

CDR3aa: CASRLRTPSSYNEQFF
CDR3nt: TGTGCCAGCAGACTCCGGACGCCAAGCTCCTACAATGAGCAGTTCTTC
d_gene: NA
j_gene: TRBJ2-1
v_gene: TRBV28

CDR3aa: CASSLRTSGSKTQYF
CDR3nt: TGTGCCAGCAGCTTGAGGACTAGCGGTTCAAAGACCCAGTACTTC
d_gene: TRBD2
j_gene: TRBJ2-5
v_gene: TRBV5-5

CDR3aa: CASSSGTQTWGGYTF
CDR3nt: TGTGCCAGCAGTTCCGGGACGCAAACCTGGGGTGGCTACACCTTC
d_gene: NA
j_gene: TRBJ1-2
v_gene: TRBV28

CDR3aa: CASSEWRGSPLHF
CDR3nt: TGTGCCAGCAGTGAATGGAGGGGTTCACCCCTCCACTTT
d_gene: NA
j_gene: TRBJ1-6
v_gene: TRBV6-1

CDR3aa: CATSTTKGEQFF
CDR3nt: TGTGCCACCAGCACCACGAAGGGTGAGCAGTTCTTC
d_gene: NA
j_gene: TRBJ2-1
v_gene: TRBV15

CDR3aa: CASSPLGDSQKLFF
CDR3nt: TGCGCCAGCAGCCCGTTAGGGGACTCCCAAAAACTGTTTTTT
d_gene: NA
j_gene: TRBJ1-4
v_gene: TRBV5-1

CDR3aa: CASRLGGGEKLFF
CDR3nt: TGTGCCAGCAGATTAGGGGGCGGTGAAAAACTGTTTTTT
d_gene: TRBD1
j_gene: TRBJ1-4
v_gene: TRBV6-5

CDR3aa: CASRRTGGVGELFF
CDR3nt: TGTGCCAGCCGACGGACAGGGGGCGTCGGGGAGCTGTTTTTT
d_gene: TRBD1
j_gene: TRBJ2-2
v_gene: TRBV18

CDR3aa: CASSLGSGANVLTF
CDR3nt: TGCGCCAGCAGCTTGGGATCTGGGGCCAACGTCCTGACTTTC
d_gene: NA
j_gene: TRBJ2-6
v_gene: TRBV5-1

CDR3aa: CASSRIMRTGELFF
CDR3nt: TGTGCCAGCAGCCGGATAATGCGGACCGGGGAGCTGTTTTTT
d_gene: NA
j_gene: TRBJ2-2
v_gene: TRBV11-3

CDR3aa: CASSPGQGAGNEQFF
CDR3nt: TGTGCCAGCAGCCCGGGACAGGGGGCTGGGAATGAGCAGTTCTTC
d_gene: TRBD1
j_gene: TRBJ2-1
v_gene: TRBV28

CDR3aa: CAIRRGQMDYGYTF
CDR3nt: TGTGCCATCCGCAGGGGGCAGATGGACTATGGCTACACCTTC
d_gene: TRBD1
j_gene: TRBJ1-2
v_gene: TRBV10-3

CDR3aa: CASSSGLDSYEQYF
CDR3nt: TGTGCCAGCAGCTCGGGACTGGACTCCTACGAGCAGTACTTC
d_gene: NA
j_gene: TRBJ2-7
v_gene: TRBV7-2

CDR3aa: CASSVGRGGTYNEQFF
CDR3nt: TGTGCCAGCAGCGTGGGCAGGGGAGGGACCTACAATGAGCAGTTCTTC
d_gene: NA
j_gene: TRBJ2-1
v_gene: TRBV9

CDR3aa: CASSYRQGTYTEAFF
CDR3nt: TGTGCCAGCAGTTACCGACAGGGGACCTACACTGAAGCTTTCTTT
d_gene: TRBD1
j_gene: TRBJ1-1
v_gene: TRBV6-5

CDR3aa: CASSGGAPEQNYGYTF
CDR3nt: TGCGCCAGCAGCGGGGGAGCGCCAGAACAGAACTATGGCTACACCTTC
d_gene: NA
j_gene: TRBJ1-2
v_gene: TRBV4-3

CDR3aa: CASSWQARGETQYF
CDR3nt: TGTGCCAGCAGCTGGCAGGCCAGAGGGGAGACCCAGTACTTC
d_gene: NA
j_gene: TRBJ2-5
v_gene: TRBV7-8

CDR3aa: CASSSRDREYEQYF
CDR3nt: TGTGCCAGCAGCAGCCGGGACAGGGAATACGAGCAGTACTTC
d_gene: TRBD1
j_gene: TRBJ2-7
v_gene: TRBV2

CDR3aa: CASSPRGTPNTEAFF
CDR3nt: TGCGCCAGCAGCCCCCGCGGGACACCGAACACTGAAGCTTTCTTT
d_gene: NA
j_gene: TRBJ1-1
v_gene: TRBV5-1

CDR3aa: CASSLEGASTDTQYF
CDR3nt: TGTGCCAGCAGCTTAGAAGGGGCTAGCACAGATACGCAGTATTTT
d_gene: NA
j_gene: TRBJ2-3
v_gene: TRBV7-8

CDR3aa: CASSVGGDGYTF
CDR3nt: TGTGCCAGCAGTGTTGGAGGGGATGGCTACACCTTC
d_gene: NA
j_gene: TRBJ1-2
v_gene: TRBV2

CDR3aa: CASSEALITVGQLASGNTIYF
CDR3nt: TGTGCCAGCAGTGAAGCGCTCATTACGGTTGGACAGCTAGCCTCTGGAAACACCATATATTTT
d_gene: NA
j_gene: TRBJ1-3
v_gene: TRBV6-1

CDR3aa: CALDRVGNTIYF
CDR3nt: TGTGCCCTCGACAGGGTAGGAAACACCATATATTTT
d_gene: TRBD1
j_gene: TRBJ1-3
v_gene: TRBV2

CDR3aa: CAWRRLMGGGNTIYF
CDR3nt: TGTGCCTGGAGGAGACTCATGGGGGGAGGAAACACCATATATTTT
d_gene: NA
j_gene: TRBJ1-3
v_gene: TRBV30

CDR3aa: CASRLTGQGGSPLHF
CDR3nt: TGTGCCAGCAGGCTCACGGGACAGGGAGGATCACCCCTCCACTTT
d_gene: TRBD1
j_gene: TRBJ1-6
v_gene: TRBV28

CDR3aa: CASSQILGQAPTNEKLFF
CDR3nt: TGTGCCAGCAGCCAAATCCTCGGTCAGGCCCCAACTAATGAAAAACTGTTTTTT
d_gene: NA
j_gene: TRBJ1-4
v_gene: TRBV3-1/TRBV3-2

CDR3aa: CSVEGVGNIQNTEAFF
CDR3nt: TGCAGCGTTGAAGGGGTAGGCAATATCCAGAACACTGAAGCTTTCTTT
d_gene: NA
j_gene: TRBJ1-1
v_gene: TRBV29-1

CDR3aa: CASGSTAGTVGADTQYF
CDR3nt: TGTGCCAGCGGCTCTACAGCCGGGACAGTGGGGGCAGATACGCAGTATTTT
d_gene: TRBD1
j_gene: TRBJ2-3
v_gene: TRBV11-2

CDR3aa: CAISESTQSTDTQYF
CDR3nt: TGTGCCATCAGTGAGTCCACTCAAAGCACAGATACGCAGTATTTT
d_gene: NA
j_gene: TRBJ2-3
v_gene: TRBV10-3

CDR3aa: CASSYLDRKVGYTF
CDR3nt: TGTGCCAGCAGTTACCTCGACAGGAAGGTGGGCTACACCTTC
d_gene: NA
j_gene: TRBJ1-2
v_gene: TRBV28

CDR3aa: CASSADGLNTEAFF
CDR3nt: TGTGCCAGCAGCGCGGACGGCTTGAACACTGAAGCTTTCTTT
d_gene: NA
j_gene: TRBJ1-1
v_gene: TRBV2

CDR3aa: CASSPRGQGTEAFF
CDR3nt: TGTGCCAGCTCACCGCGGGGACAGGGGACTGAAGCTTTCTTT
d_gene: TRBD1
j_gene: TRBJ1-1
v_gene: TRBV18

CDR3aa: CASRSYSGDTTDTQYF
CDR3nt: TGTGCCAGCAGGTCCTATAGCGGGGATACCACAGATACGCAGTATTTT
d_gene: TRBD2
j_gene: TRBJ2-3
v_gene: TRBV28

CDR3aa: CASKVGGDRIQKLFF
CDR3nt: TGTGCCAGTAAAGTCGGGGGGGATCGGATTCAAAAACTGTTTTTT
d_gene: NA
j_gene: TRBJ1-4
v_gene: TRBV19

CDR3aa: CASSQDRDTDTQYF
CDR3nt: TGTGCCAGCAGCCAAGATCGGGACACAGATACGCAGTATTTT
d_gene: NA
j_gene: TRBJ2-3
v_gene: TRBV4-2

CDR3aa: CASSEWGSFREGNYGYTF
CDR3nt: TGTGCCAGCAGTGAATGGGGGTCTTTCAGGGAGGGTAACTATGGCTACACCTTC
d_gene: NA
j_gene: TRBJ1-2
v_gene: TRBV2

CDR3aa: CASSPGQGVLDTQYF
CDR3nt: TGTGCCAGCTCACCCGGACAGGGCGTACTGGATACGCAGTATTTT
d_gene: TRBD1
j_gene: TRBJ2-3
v_gene: TRBV18

CDR3aa: CATSAEHQPQHF
CDR3nt: TGTGCCACCAGTGCCGAACATCAGCCCCAGCATTTT
d_gene: NA
j_gene: TRBJ1-5
v_gene: TRBV24-1